These 20 T cell receptor beta chains were sequenced from one sample in a study of shared clonotypes between healthy human individuals (TCRdb year 2020). The library was generated by the immunoSEQ multiplex PCR assay. As stored in TCRdb, this immuneACCESS dataset retains in-frame rearrangements with V and J assigned. A fraction of the clones does not appear; measured against another copy, unresolved V genes explain less than half of the discrepancy, and the remainder lacks a known reason. The sample yields about 1.1 million clones; 75% to 80% were counted once. Of the sample, 0.55% to 0.7% is held by the ten largest clones. The sample taken for sequencing was memory CD4+ T cells from PBMCs. The cell subset or site tag for this specimen amounts to: CD45RA-negative fraction. The origin of the receptors is a man between 18 and 29 years old in good health. Some clones in this sample may be carry-over from other donors' samples.

The chain has TRBV6-5 and TRBJ1-2, with D hard to call. Germline assignment: CDR1 MNHEY and CDR2 SVGAGI. Deletions cut 0 bases from V and 2 bases from J, with 10 bases between. The CDR3 is 15 amino acids. Written as DNA, the CDR3 is TGTGCCAGCAGTTACTCTTTGGCGGCAAACTATGGCTACACCTTC. This gives the protein CASSYSLAANYGYTF.

The chain links TRBV7-9 to TRBJ1-3, with a possible D match to TRBD1 (6 bases). V was pared by 1 base and J by 0 bases, with 13 bases between. This CDR3 has 17 amino acids. The germline V gene has CDR1 SEHNR and CDR2 FQNEAQ (reference sequence). As DNA, the CDR3 is TGTGCCAGCAGCTTAGGCGCAGGGGACCTCTCTGGAAACACCATATATTTT. This codes for CASSLGAGDLSGNTIYF.

The J gene is TRBJ2-3, the V gene TRBV7-8; no firm D call. The CDR3 covers 18 residues. Germline V gives CDR1 SGHVS, CDR2 FQNEAQ. V was clipped by 5 bases and J by 1 base, with 22 bases between them. The CDR3 bases are TGTGCCAGCAGCCCATCAGTTTTGGTGACGAGAGGCACAGATACGCAGTATTTT. Its translation: CASSPSVLVTRGTDTQYF.

This clone was found a few times. V usage is TRBV20-1 and J usage is TRBJ1-1; no definite D call. This CDR3 spans 11 amino acids. Germline V gene data show CDR1 as DFQATT and CDR2 as SNEGSKA (reference sequence). The ends were cut back, 4 bases at V and 9 bases at J, with 12 bases in the middle. Here the CDR3 reads CSATREKKAFF. In DNA form, the CDR3 reads TGCAGTGCTACCCGGGAGAAAAAAGCTTTCTTT.

The V call is TRBV5-4, the J call TRBJ2-2; 8 bases map to TRBD2. The ends lost 0 bases at V and 9 bases at J; junction bases unmatched: 1. Germline-derived CDR1 and CDR2 are SGHNT and YYREEE (reference sequence). The CDR3 runs 13 residues. The CDR3, as DNA: TGTGCCAGCAGCTTGGGACTAGCGAGGGAGCTGTTTTTT. Protein: CASSLGLARELFF.

There are many counts of this clone. V and J are TRBV6-5 and TRBJ1-5; TRBD1 is a possible D gene (5 bases). Trimming cost V 5 bases and J 6 bases, with 17 bases left between them. Germline CDR1 reads MNHEY; CDR2 reads SVGAGI. The CDR3 contains 15 residues. CDR3 residues: CASSPQWGGSQPQHF. DNA of the CDR3: TGTGCCAGCAGTCCACAGTGGGGGGGGAGTCAGCCCCAGCATTTT.

On this clone: Other DNA sequences in the same sample also yield this CDR3. The chain links TRBV5-1 to TRBJ1-2, with D uncertain. The CDR3 totals 13 residues. Germline CDR1 SGHRS, CDR2 YFSETQ. With 4 bases removed from V and 3 bases from J, the gap between germline ends came to 10 bases. DNA of the CDR3: TGCGCCAGCAGCCTGGCTGCTGACTATGGCTACACCTTC. This translates into CASSLAADYGYTF.

This clone has more than one count but fewer than ten. The chain is built from TRBV2 and TRBJ2-7; 8 positions agree with TRBD2. V dropped 0 bases and J dropped 0; count of bases not matched to a gene: 13. This CDR3 is built from 19 residues. Germline V gene sequence: CDR1 SNHLY, CDR2 FYNNEI. The chain's CDR3 is CASSEAGNFFGTSSYEQYF. The CDR3 nucleotides read TGTGCCAGCAGTGAAGCGGGTAACTTTTTTGGGACTAGCTCCTACGAGCAGTACTTC.

The chain combines TRBV7-6 with TRBJ2-1; D is perhaps TRBD2 (6 bases). CDR3 length: 13 amino acids. V lost 5 bases, J lost 4 bases, and 9 bases lay in between. CDR1 and CDR2 from the germline V gene are SGHVS and FNYEAQ. CDR3 residues: CASSLGTYNEQFF. The CDR3 DNA reads as TGTGCCAGCAGCCTCGGGACTTACAATGAGCAGTTCTTC.

This chain links TRBV27 with TRBJ1-1, with 8 nucleotides matching TRBD1. Trimming at V came to 9 bases and at J to 1 base, leaving 4 bases not matched to a gene. CDR1 is MNHEY, CDR2 SMNVEV, per germline (reference sequence). This CDR3 is 13 amino acids long. The CDR3 region has the DNA TGTGCCAGTGGGGACAGGAAGAACACTGAAGCTTTCTTT. Translating gives CASGDRKNTEAFF.

V is TRBV28 and J is TRBJ2-3, with D hard to call. Trimming shortened V by 6 bases and J by 0 bases, and 7 bases separated the two germline ends. Germline CDR1 reads MDHEN; CDR2 reads SYDVKM. The CDR3 has 13 residues. The CDR3 loop is CASRAPSTDTQYF. CDR3 nucleotides: TGTGCCAGCAGGGCCCCTAGCACAGATACGCAGTATTTT. Full variable domain (missing parts from reference TRBV28 and TRBJ2-3): DVKVTQSSRYLVKRTGEKVFLECVQDMDHENMFWYRQDPGLGLRLIYFSYDVKMKEKGDIPEGYSVSREKKERFSLILESASTNQTSMYLCASRAPSTDTQYFGPGTRLTVL.

J is TRBJ1-3 and V is TRBV4-1; no reliable D call. The length of the CDR3 is 15 residues. Germline assignment: CDR1 MGHRA and CDR2 YSYEKL. The V end lost 2 bases, the J end lost 2 bases, and 10 bases lay between the germline ends. The CDR3 coding sequence is TGCGCCAGCAGCCAACTCCAAGGTGCTGGAAACACCATATATTTT. Protein product: CASSQLQGAGNTIYF.

CDR3 sequence reads: CASSQGAQGETQYF. CDR3 nucleotides: TGCGCCAGCAGCCAGGGGGCGCAGGGAGAGACCCAGTACTTC. The chain is built from TRBV5-1 and TRBJ2-5, with TRBD1 matching 8 bases. Losses at the gene ends were 4 bases for V and 4 bases for J; bases not matched to a gene: 6. The CDR3 consists of 14 residues. Germline V lookup: CDR1 SGHRS, CDR2 YFSETQ.

The rearrangement links TRBV28 to TRBJ2-7; a possible D gene is TRBD1 (5 bases). The CDR3 runs 16 residues. Trimming cost V 4 bases and J 5 bases, with 21 bases left between them. Germline CDR1 MDHEN, CDR2 SYDVKM. The DNA for the CDR3 is TGTGCCAGCAGTTCTTTTGGGGCCAGGACCGACAACGAGCAGTACTTC. Translating it yields CASSSFGARTDNEQYF. Full variable domain (remainder filled in from reference TRBV28 and TRBJ2-7): DVKVTQSSRYLVKRTGEKVFLECVQDMDHENMFWYRQDPGLGLRLIYFSYDVKMKEKGDIPEGYSVSREKKERFSLILESASTNQTSMYLCASSSFGARTDNEQYFGPGTRLTVT.

The chain recombines TRBV18 with TRBJ1-2; D not certain. The CDR3 consists of 13 residues. CDR1 is KGHSH, CDR2 LQKENI, per germline. V was trimmed by 3 bases and J by 1 base, leaving 6 bases between them. The CDR3 sequence: CASSPGNNYGYTF. The CDR3 DNA reads as TGTGCCAGCTCACCCGGGAATAACTATGGCTACACCTTC.

About this clone: This may come from a read error, since a much larger clone is one base off. The same CDR3 can be traced to other DNA sequences in this sample. V and J are TRBV4-1 and TRBJ1-2; no clear D. With 3 bases removed from V and 2 bases from J, the gap between germline ends came to 4 bases. Per the germline V gene, CDR1 is MGHRA and CDR2 is YSYEKL. This CDR3 comprises 12 residues. This chain's CDR3 is CASSQENYGYTF. In DNA form, the CDR3 reads TGCGCCAGCAGCCAGGAAAACTATGGCTACACCTTC.

This clone was counted a single time. The chain employs TRBV6-5 and TRBJ2-5; 9 nucleotides agree with TRBD1. V was clipped by 4 bases and J by 4 bases; unmatched bases: 4. CDR1 and CDR2 from the germline V gene are MNHEY and SVGAGI. The CDR3 is 14 residues long. The CDR3 here is CASSWDRVAETQYF. The DNA of the CDR3 is TGTGCCAGCAGTTGGGACAGGGTGGCAGAGACCCAGTACTTC.

A few counts support this clone. V is TRBV27 and J is TRBJ2-7; tentative D call: TRBD1 (5 bases). The CDR3 is made up of 14 amino acids. V lost 5 bases, J lost 3 bases, and 14 bases lay in between. Germline values: CDR1 MNHEY, CDR2 SMNVEV (reference sequence). CDR3 sequence (DNA): TGTGCCAGCAGTCGTCAGGACACTCTCTACGAGCAGTACTTC. Translated: CASSRQDTLYEQYF.

The chain uses TRBV7-9 and TRBJ2-5; D unclear. CDR1 is SEHNR, CDR2 FQNEAQ, per germline (reference sequence). Trimming cost V 3 bases and J 4 bases, with 3 bases left between them. The CDR3 has 11 residues. The CDR3 DNA is TGTGCCAGCAGCTTTATAGAGACCCAGTACTTC. This encodes CASSFIETQYF.

The rearrangement links TRBV6-1 to TRBJ1-1; TRBD1 matches at 12 bases. Germline V gives CDR1 MNHNS, CDR2 SASEGT. The V gene end was trimmed by 8 bases and the J gene end by 11 bases; junction bases not matched to a gene: 12. This CDR3 is 14 amino acids long. The CDR3 sequence is CASSAGQGASWAFF. The CDR3 region has the DNA TGTGCCAGCTCTGCGGGACAGGGGGCATCGTGGGCTTTCTTT.